This T cell receptor (beta chain) emerged from a study of beta chain features in type 1 diabetes. Study-wide results and limits: Lower insertion and higher deletion counts appeared at VDJ junctions in type 1 diabetes patients.

A word on this clone: Its antigen is not identified.

The CDR3 is 15 amino acids. CDR1 is SGHAT and CDR2 is FQNNGV in the germline V gene. Trimming removed 6 bases from V and 1 base from J, with 13 bases in between. Each of the sorted populations had a purity greater than 95%. The authors reverse transcribed all of the isolated RNA, so sequencing captured expressed TCRB transcripts. Produced via immunoSEQ multiplex PCR; TCRdb's table is partial and in-frame only. The table includes roughly 180,000 clones, more than 10% detected once. This TCR was sampled from a young woman in good health. The sample comprised central memory CD4+ T cells from blood. The V call is TRBV11-2, the J call TRBJ2-1; D may be TRBD2 (6 bases). The chain's CDR3 is CASSYAGGSYNEQFF. The CDR3 DNA follows: TGTGCCAGCAGTTATGCCGGGGGATCCTACAATGAGCAGTTCTTC.